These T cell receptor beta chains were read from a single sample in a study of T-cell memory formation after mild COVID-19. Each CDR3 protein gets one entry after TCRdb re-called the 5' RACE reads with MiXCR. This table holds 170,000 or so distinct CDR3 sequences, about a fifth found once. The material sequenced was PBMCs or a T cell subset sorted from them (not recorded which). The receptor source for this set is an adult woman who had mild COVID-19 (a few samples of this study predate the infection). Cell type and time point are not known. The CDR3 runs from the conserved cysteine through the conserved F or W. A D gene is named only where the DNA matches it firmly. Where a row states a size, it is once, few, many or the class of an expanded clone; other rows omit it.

CDR3aa: CASSWGVQGSYEQYF
CDR3nt: TGTGCCAGCAGCTGGGGAGTACAGGGGAGTTACGAGCAGTACTTC
j_gene: TRBJ2-7
d_gene: TRBD1
abundance: -
v_gene: TRBV5-6

CDR3aa: CASSSWAANYGYTF
CDR3nt: TGTGCCAGCAGTTCGTGGGCGGCTAACTATGGCTACACCTTC
j_gene: TRBJ1-2
d_gene: -
abundance: -
v_gene: TRBV12-3/TRBV12-4

CDR3aa: CASSFYGTGSNQPQHF
CDR3nt: TGTGCCAGCAGCTTCTATGGGACAGGGAGCAATCAGCCCCAGCATTTT
j_gene: TRBJ1-5
d_gene: TRBD1
abundance: once
v_gene: TRBV7-9

CDR3aa: CASSQSVSLVYEQYF
CDR3nt: TGTGCCAGCAGCCAGTCGGTTAGCTTGGTATACGAGCAGTACTTC
j_gene: TRBJ2-7
d_gene: -
abundance: -
v_gene: TRBV7-2

CDR3aa: CASNHPGLAVNEQFF
CDR3nt: TGTGCCAGCAACCACCCTGGACTAGCCGTCAATGAGCAGTTCTTC
j_gene: TRBJ2-1
d_gene: TRBD2
abundance: -
v_gene: TRBV7-9

CDR3aa: CSAGSGQPQHF
CDR3nt: TGCAGTGCTGGATCAGGGCAGCCCCAGCATTTT
j_gene: TRBJ1-5
d_gene: -
abundance: few
v_gene: TRBV20-1

CDR3aa: CASSALTWPHEQFF
CDR3nt: TGTGCCAGCAGCGCGCTAACCTGGCCGCATGAGCAGTTCTTC
j_gene: TRBJ2-1
d_gene: -
abundance: -
v_gene: TRBV9

CDR3aa: CASSLSTGSGYEQYF
CDR3nt: TGTGCCAGCAGCCTTAGCACCGGGAGTGGATACGAGCAGTACTTC
j_gene: TRBJ2-7
d_gene: -
abundance: once
v_gene: TRBV7-3

CDR3aa: CASSSIGEWGTEAFF
CDR3nt: TGTGCCAGCAGCTCGATCGGAGAATGGGGCACTGAAGCTTTCTTT
j_gene: TRBJ1-1
d_gene: -
abundance: -
v_gene: TRBV7-9

CDR3aa: CASSLAITDTQYF
CDR3nt: TGTGCCAGCAGCTTAGCCATCACAGATACGCAGTATTTT
j_gene: TRBJ2-3
d_gene: -
abundance: many
v_gene: TRBV11-2

CDR3aa: CASSLNTADTQYF
CDR3nt: TGTGCCAGCAGCCTGAATACCGCAGATACGCAGTATTTT
j_gene: TRBJ2-3
d_gene: -
abundance: -
v_gene: TRBV7-8

CDR3aa: CSVNHPWAGGLDEQFF
CDR3nt: TGCAGCGTTAATCACCCCTGGGCAGGGGGCTTGGATGAGCAGTTCTTC
j_gene: TRBJ2-1
d_gene: TRBD1
abundance: -
v_gene: TRBV29-1

CDR3aa: CSARDWDRGGYGYTF
CDR3nt: TGCAGTGCTAGAGATTGGGACAGGGGAGGCTATGGCTACACCTTC
j_gene: TRBJ1-2
d_gene: TRBD1
abundance: -
v_gene: TRBV20-1

CDR3aa: CASSYLGGSTDNEQFF
CDR3nt: TGTGCCAGCAGCTACCTCGGGGGGAGCACCGACAATGAGCAGTTCTTC
j_gene: TRBJ2-1
d_gene: TRBD2
abundance: few
v_gene: TRBV7-3

CDR3aa: CASSQVGNYGYTF
CDR3nt: TGTGCCAGCAGCCAAGTCGGAAACTATGGCTACACCTTC
j_gene: TRBJ1-2
d_gene: -
abundance: few
v_gene: TRBV4-2

CDR3aa: CASSSKVGGPQHF
CDR3nt: TGTGCCAGCAGCTCCAAGGTGGGCGGCCCCCAGCATTTT
j_gene: TRBJ1-5
d_gene: -
abundance: few
v_gene: TRBV5-6

CDR3aa: CASRPRDSSAQPQHF
CDR3nt: TGTGCCAGCAGACCCCGTGATTCCTCGGCTCAGCCCCAGCATTTT
j_gene: TRBJ1-5
d_gene: -
abundance: -
v_gene: TRBV6-2/TRBV6-3

CDR3aa: CSVRRTGAYEQYF
CDR3nt: TGCAGCGTAAGGAGGACAGGGGCCTACGAGCAGTACTTC
j_gene: TRBJ2-7
d_gene: TRBD1
abundance: few
v_gene: TRBV29-1

CDR3aa: CASSIGFGTSGSYEQFF
CDR3nt: TGTGCCAGTAGTATAGGGTTCGGGACTAGCGGGAGCTATGAGCAGTTCTTC
j_gene: TRBJ2-1
d_gene: TRBD2
abundance: -
v_gene: TRBV19

CDR3aa: CASSSRQALDTQYF
CDR3nt: TGTGCCAGCAGCTCGCGACAGGCCCTGGATACGCAGTATTTT
j_gene: TRBJ2-3
d_gene: -
abundance: few
v_gene: TRBV7-2

CDR3aa: CASSSSDSYEQYF
CDR3nt: TGTGCCAGCAGCTCCTCCGACAGCTACGAGCAGTACTTC
j_gene: TRBJ2-7
d_gene: -
abundance: -
v_gene: TRBV7-9

CDR3aa: CAIGTSENPREQFF
CDR3nt: TGTGCCATCGGGACTAGCGAGAACCCTAGGGAGCAGTTCTTC
j_gene: TRBJ2-1
d_gene: TRBD2
abundance: few
v_gene: TRBV12-3/TRBV12-4

CDR3aa: CASSRQGADTQYF
CDR3nt: TGTGCCAGCAGTCGACAGGGCGCAGATACGCAGTATTTT
j_gene: TRBJ2-3
d_gene: TRBD1
abundance: few
v_gene: TRBV12-3/TRBV12-4

CDR3aa: CASSHSTGAYEQYF
CDR3nt: TGCGCCAGCAGCCACTCCACAGGGGCCTACGAGCAGTACTTC
j_gene: TRBJ2-7
d_gene: TRBD1
abundance: -
v_gene: TRBV4-1

CDR3aa: CASSQLGDPNTEAFF
CDR3nt: TGCGCCAGCAGCCAGCTTGGCGACCCAAACACTGAAGCTTTCTTT
j_gene: TRBJ1-1
d_gene: -
abundance: -
v_gene: TRBV4-1

CDR3aa: CASSLRRGTSGKTQYF
CDR3nt: TGTGCCAGCAGCTTACGACGGGGGACTAGCGGGAAGACCCAGTACTTC
j_gene: TRBJ2-5
d_gene: TRBD2
abundance: few
v_gene: TRBV7-8

CDR3aa: CAWDGTSMDTQYF
CDR3nt: TGTGCCTGGGACGGGACTAGCATGGATACGCAGTATTTT
j_gene: TRBJ2-3
d_gene: TRBD2
abundance: -
v_gene: TRBV30

CDR3aa: CASSPDTNYGYTF
CDR3nt: TGTGCCAGCTCACCGGACACTAACTATGGCTACACCTTC
j_gene: TRBJ1-2
d_gene: -
abundance: few
v_gene: TRBV18

CDR3aa: CAVKGGDTQYF
CDR3nt: TGTGCCGTTAAGGGTGGGGATACGCAGTATTTT
j_gene: TRBJ2-3
d_gene: -
abundance: few
v_gene: TRBV12-3/TRBV12-4

CDR3aa: CASSIPGNTIYF
CDR3nt: TGTGCCAGCAGCATACCTGGAAACACCATATATTTT
j_gene: TRBJ1-3
d_gene: -
abundance: -
v_gene: TRBV9

CDR3aa: CASRELSATNEKLFF
CDR3nt: TGTGCCAGCAGGGAGCTAAGCGCAACTAATGAAAAACTGTTTTTT
j_gene: TRBJ1-4
d_gene: -
abundance: -
v_gene: TRBV6-5

CDR3aa: CASTPGQGIYEQYF
CDR3nt: TGTGCCAGCACCCCGGGACAGGGGATTTACGAGCAGTACTTC
j_gene: TRBJ2-7
d_gene: TRBD1
abundance: -
v_gene: TRBV6-5

CDR3aa: CASNMRGQETQYF
CDR3nt: TGTGCCTCAAATATGCGGGGCCAAGAGACCCAGTACTTC
j_gene: TRBJ2-5
d_gene: -
abundance: few
v_gene: TRBV7-9

CDR3aa: CASSHPLGSGADEQFF
CDR3nt: TGCGCCAGCAGCCACCCCCTGGGTAGCGGGGCGGATGAGCAGTTCTTC
j_gene: TRBJ2-1
d_gene: TRBD2
abundance: few
v_gene: TRBV4-1

CDR3aa: CASLGGSYEQYF
CDR3nt: TGTGCCAGCTTGGGCGGCTCCTACGAGCAGTACTTC
j_gene: TRBJ2-7
d_gene: -
abundance: few
v_gene: TRBV28

CDR3aa: CASSVQAGQANTGELFF
CDR3nt: TGTGCCAGCAGCGTCCAAGCGGGGCAGGCGAACACCGGGGAGCTGTTTTTT
j_gene: TRBJ2-2
d_gene: TRBD2
abundance: -
v_gene: TRBV9

CDR3aa: CASSLVDTEAFF
CDR3nt: TGCGCCAGCAGCTTGGTTGACACTGAAGCTTTCTTT
j_gene: TRBJ1-1
d_gene: -
abundance: -
v_gene: TRBV5-1

CDR3aa: CASSVGQGDTEAFF
CDR3nt: TGTGCCAGCAGTGTGGGACAGGGGGACACTGAAGCTTTCTTT
j_gene: TRBJ1-1
d_gene: TRBD1
abundance: medium-sized
v_gene: TRBV12-3/TRBV12-4

CDR3aa: CASGYSGSFDEQFF
CDR3nt: TGTGCCAGCGGATATAGCGGGAGCTTCGATGAGCAGTTCTTC
j_gene: TRBJ2-1
d_gene: TRBD2
abundance: -
v_gene: TRBV25-1

CDR3aa: CASSVGEAANSPLHF
CDR3nt: TGTGCCAGCAGCGTGGGGGAGGCGGCTAATTCACCCCTCCACTTT
j_gene: TRBJ1-6
d_gene: -
abundance: -
v_gene: TRBV9

CDR3aa: CSVEGLAGGETGELFF
CDR3nt: TGCAGCGTTGAAGGGCTAGCGGGAGGAGAGACCGGGGAGCTGTTTTTT
j_gene: TRBJ2-2
d_gene: TRBD2
abundance: -
v_gene: TRBV29-1

CDR3aa: CSVAGAYNEQFF
CDR3nt: TGCAGCGTGGCAGGGGCCTACAATGAGCAGTTCTTC
j_gene: TRBJ2-1
d_gene: -
abundance: few
v_gene: TRBV29-1

CDR3aa: CASSPIHQETQYF
CDR3nt: TGTGCCAGCAGCCCCATCCACCAAGAGACCCAGTACTTC
j_gene: TRBJ2-5
d_gene: -
abundance: -
v_gene: TRBV5-6

CDR3aa: CASYPGGTGELFF
CDR3nt: TGTGCCAGTTATCCCGGCGGCACCGGGGAGCTGTTTTTT
j_gene: TRBJ2-2
d_gene: -
abundance: -
v_gene: TRBV19

CDR3aa: CASSQGASDRFLSGELFF
CDR3nt: TGTGCCAGCAGCCAAGGAGCTTCGGACAGGTTTTTGTCCGGGGAGCTGTTTTTT
j_gene: TRBJ2-2
d_gene: TRBD1
abundance: -
v_gene: TRBV3-1

CDR3aa: CAISDPNTGELFF
CDR3nt: TGTGCCATCAGTGACCCGAACACCGGGGAGCTGTTTTTT
j_gene: TRBJ2-2
d_gene: -
abundance: -
v_gene: TRBV10-3

CDR3aa: CASSARTSGPTYEQYF
CDR3nt: TGTGCCAGCAGCGCCCGGACTAGCGGGCCCACCTACGAGCAGTACTTC
j_gene: TRBJ2-7
d_gene: TRBD2
abundance: few
v_gene: TRBV9

CDR3aa: CASSFLQGVYNEQFF
CDR3nt: TGTGCCAGCAGCTTCCTACAGGGGGTCTACAATGAGCAGTTCTTC
j_gene: TRBJ2-1
d_gene: TRBD1
abundance: few
v_gene: TRBV7-2

CDR3aa: CARSLNRGQETEAFF
CDR3nt: TGTGCCAGAAGCTTAAACAGGGGGCAGGAGACTGAAGCTTTCTTT
j_gene: TRBJ1-1
d_gene: TRBD1
abundance: -
v_gene: TRBV11-2

CDR3aa: CSARDPASGSSYEQYF
CDR3nt: TGCAGTGCTAGAGATCCCGCTAGCGGGTCCTCCTACGAGCAGTACTTC
j_gene: TRBJ2-7
d_gene: TRBD2
abundance: many
v_gene: TRBV20-1